This T cell receptor (beta chain) is drawn from a study of blood T cells in healthy people across ages. A minimum of 6.5 million PBMCs was isolated per sample. Every sample gave at least 6 micrograms of total RNA when it was extracted. Findings and caveats of the study: Strong correlation linked observed beta diversity and percent naive T cells.

This CDR3 has 13 amino acids. Trimming shortened V by 1 base and J by 6 bases, and 11 bases separated the two germline ends. Germline V gene sequence: CDR1 SGHRS, CDR2 YFSETQ. Primed by a sample-barcoded 5' primer and a J-beta primer mix, a second PCR proceeded for about 6 to 11 cycles. Each cDNA molecule received a tag from a template-switch adaptor that had 12 random nucleotides. TCRdb passed the 5' RACE reads through MiXCR, listing each CDR3 protein once. The sample lists fewer than 950,000 distinct CDR3 sequences, about 55% occurring once. To note about this clonotype: Its matching antigen is unknown.

This chain links TRBV5-1 with TRBJ2-7, with D maybe TRBD2 (5 bases). This sequence originates from an elderly man in good health. Material for sequencing was blood. CDR3 sequence (DNA): TGCGCCAGCAGCTTGAGCCTAGCTGGCGAGCAGTACTTC. It specifies CASSLSLAGEQYF.